Below, 10 T cell receptor beta chains from the same sample are listed, as sequenced in a study of T cell responses to AZD1222 COVID-19 vaccine. Clones were read by immunoSEQ multiplex PCR, and TCRdb kept only the in-frame ones, dropping some. The table lists 110,000 to 150,000 clones, approximately 92% of them singletons. Specimen: peripheral blood, collected on day 0 of AZD1222 vaccination. Receptors were obtained from an adult in good health.

This chain joins TRBV4-1 and TRBJ1-1; 8 nucleotides agree with TRBD1. CDR3 length: 15 residues. Looked up from germline, CDR1 is MGHRA and CDR2 is YSYEKL. V was pared by 4 bases and J by 2 bases, with 6 bases of the junction left unmatched. CDR3 residues: CASSRIGQGNTEAFF. In nucleotides, the CDR3 is TGCGCCAGCAGCCGAATCGGACAGGGAAACACTGAAGCTTTCTTT.

The chain couples TRBV4-1 to TRBJ1-1; D unresolved. The germline V and J ends were trimmed by 5 bases and 8 bases, with 18 bases remaining between them. The CDR3 totals 14 residues. Germline assignment: CDR1 MGHRA and CDR2 YSYEKL. This CDR3 is CASSKPVGSGEAFF. CDR3 nucleotides: TGCGCCAGCAGCAAACCGGTCGGGTCTGGGGAAGCTTTCTTT.

The V and J genes are TRBV3-1 (or the pseudogene TRBV3-2) and TRBJ2-7, with TRBD2 matching over 7 bases. CDR1 and CDR2 from the germline V gene are LGHDT and YNNKEL (reference sequence). V lost 7 bases to trimming and J lost 2 bases; unmatched junction nucleotides: 5. The CDR3 is 13 amino acids. The CDR3 reads CASNKRGAYEQYF. The CDR3 DNA reads TGTGCCAGCAACAAACGGGGGGCCTACGAGCAGTACTTC.

The chain uses TRBV19 and TRBJ1-2; maybe TRBD1 (6 bases). CDR1 is LNHDA, CDR2 SQIVND, per germline (reference sequence). The CDR3 consists of 14 residues. The V end was cut by 7 bases, the J end by 3 bases, with 15 bases between. CDR3 sequence reads: CASTNQGIDYGYTF. DNA of the CDR3: TGTGCCAGTACTAACCAGGGGATCGACTATGGCTACACCTTC.

The chain joins TRBV5-5 to TRBJ2-1; D remains unclear. The CDR3 loop spans 18 amino acids. The V gene lost 0 bases and the J gene lost 7 bases, with 23 bases spanning the gap. Germline CDR1 reads SGHKS; CDR2 reads YYEKEE (reference sequence). CDR3 DNA: TGTGCCAGCAGCTTGGAGCGTCTGGCGCCTATTACCGGGAATGAGCAGTTCTTC. Its protein product is CASSLERLAPITGNEQFF.

In this sample, this clone turned up once. The chain combines TRBV2 with TRBJ1-4; D unclear. The V and J ends lost 6 bases and 0 bases respectively, with 8 bases between them. CDR1 and CDR2 (germline): SNHLY, FYNNEI. The CDR3 is 14 residues long. Written as DNA, the CDR3 is TGTGCCAGCAGGGACGGTGCAACTAATGAAAAACTGTTTTTT. Residues: CASRDGATNEKLFF.

This clone has only one observation. The V and J genes are TRBV27 and TRBJ1-1; D gene ambiguous. V lost 5 bases and J 2 bases, leaving 18 bases between the germline ends. The germline V gene encodes CDR1 MNHEY and CDR2 SMNVEV (reference sequence). This CDR3 spans 16 amino acids. The CDR3 reads CASSPSRGELNTEAFF. The CDR3 nucleotides read TGTGCCAGCAGTCCTTCCCGTGGGGAATTAAACACTGAAGCTTTCTTT.

This chain connects TRBV20-1 to TRBJ1-1; no firm D call. The germline gives CDR1 DFQATT, CDR2 SNEGSKA (reference sequence). The CDR3 spans 12 residues. V lost 3 bases, J lost 2 bases, and 7 bases lay in between. DNA for the CDR3: TGCAGTGCTAGTAAGTATAACACTGAAGCTTTCTTT. It yields the protein CSASKYNTEAFF.

In nucleotides, the CDR3 is TGCGCCAGCAGCTCCACCGGGGAGGGCACTGAAGCTTTCTTT. Its protein is CASSSTGEGTEAFF. This chain links TRBV5-1 with TRBJ1-1, with D hard to call. The CDR3 is 14 amino acids. Looked up from germline, CDR1 is SGHRS and CDR2 is YFSETQ. V was cut by 3 bases and J by 4 bases, with 13 bases left in between.

J is TRBJ1-1 and V is TRBV5-1, with D tentatively TRBD1 (5 bases). This CDR3 is 16 amino acids long. Germline CDR1 SGHRS, CDR2 YFSETQ. Deletions cut 4 bases from V and 4 bases from J, with 20 bases between. The CDR3 reads CASSQGPFPTSTEAFF. The CDR3 DNA follows: TGCGCCAGCAGCCAGGGACCGTTTCCTACCAGCACTGAAGCTTTCTTT.